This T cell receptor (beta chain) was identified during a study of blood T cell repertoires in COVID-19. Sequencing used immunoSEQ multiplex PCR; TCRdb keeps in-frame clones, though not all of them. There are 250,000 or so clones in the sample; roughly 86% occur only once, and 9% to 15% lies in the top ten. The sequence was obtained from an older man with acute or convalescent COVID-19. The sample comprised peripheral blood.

The CDR3 region is CASGSGGNTDTQYF. The CDR3 DNA reads TGTGCCAGCGGGAGCGGCGGAAACACAGATACGCAGTATTTT. The V gene is TRBV9, the J gene TRBJ2-3, with TRBD2 as a possible D gene (5 bases). Germline V gene data show CDR1 as SGDLS and CDR2 as YYNGEE. The CDR3 length is 14 residues. V lost 7 bases, J lost 2 bases, and 14 bases lay in between.